This T cell receptor (beta chain) was captured by sequencing in a study of low-dose radiotherapy and immunotherapy resistance in tumors. Study background: Intravenous administration to patients comprised nivolumab at 240 mg every two weeks and ipilimumab at 1 mg/kg every six weeks.

The time point denotes: after trial treatment. Noted treatment: LDRT plus nivolumab, ipilimumab, low-dose cyclophosphamide and aspirin (RACIN trial). With TRAV- and TRBV-specific primers, first-strand cDNA was made, covering the alpha and beta chains. Amplification, which lasted roughly 20 PCR cycles, used a constant-region primer and V-primer adapter to amplify TCRs. TCRdb independently ran MiXCR on the reads; one entry per CDR3 protein. The repertoire has some 100,000 distinct CDR3 sequences, 20% to 25% of them found once; the top ten carry roughly 12%. CDR3 length: 15 residues. Germline V gene lookup returns CDR1 LNHDA and CDR2 SQIVND (reference sequence). V lost 3 bases and J 4 bases, leaving 13 bases between the germline ends. This clonotype was picked up many times.

This receptor was obtained from a female donor with ovarian cancer. The chain combines TRBV19 with TRBJ1-3; D is unclear. The specimen comprised PBMCs, sampled after low-dose radiotherapy plus immunotherapy. CDR3 nucleotides: TGTGCCAGTAGTATTATGGATGATTCCGGAAACACCATATATTTT. It translates to CASSIMDDSGNTIYF. The full variable domain, in which reference TRBV19 and TRBJ1-3 provide the parts outside the CDR3, is DGGITQSPKYLFRKEGQNVTLSCEQNLNHDAMYWYRQDPGQGLRLIYYSQIVNDFQKGDIAEGYSVSREKKESFPLTVTSAQKNPTAFYLCASSIMDDSGNTIYFGEGSWLTVV.